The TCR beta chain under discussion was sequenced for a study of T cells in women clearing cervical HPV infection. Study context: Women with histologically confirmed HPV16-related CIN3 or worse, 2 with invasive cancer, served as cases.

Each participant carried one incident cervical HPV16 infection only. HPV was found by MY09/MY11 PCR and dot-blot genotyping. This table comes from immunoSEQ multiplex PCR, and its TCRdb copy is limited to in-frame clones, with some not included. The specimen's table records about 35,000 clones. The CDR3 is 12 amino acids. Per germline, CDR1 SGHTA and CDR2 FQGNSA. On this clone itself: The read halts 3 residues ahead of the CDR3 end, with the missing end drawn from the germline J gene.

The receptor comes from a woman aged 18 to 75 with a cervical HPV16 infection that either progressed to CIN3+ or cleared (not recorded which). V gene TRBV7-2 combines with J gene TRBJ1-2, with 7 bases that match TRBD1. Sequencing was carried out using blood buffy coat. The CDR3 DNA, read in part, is TGTGCCAGCAGCCTACAGGGGAATGAC. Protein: CASSLQGND. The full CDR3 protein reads CASSLQGNDYTF. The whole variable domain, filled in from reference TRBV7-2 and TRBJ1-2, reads GAGVSQSPSNKVTEKGKDVELRCDPISGHTALYWYRQSLGQGLEFLIYFQGNSAPDKSGLPSDRFSAERTGGSVSTLTIQRTQQEDSAVYLCASSLQGNDYTFGSGTRLTVV.